The TCR beta chain under discussion was sequenced for a study of T cells after somatic rescue of genetic block. This clone turned up a few times. Clones were sequenced by immunoSEQ multiplex PCR, and TCRdb holds only the in-frame ones, with some missing. The sample holds 45,000 to 55,000 clones, around 96% seen once. Sequenced material: peripheral blood mononuclear cells (PBMCs). The sequence came from a child younger than two.

Here the CDR3 DNA reads TGTGCCATCAGTGAGACAGGCTATGGCTACACCTTC. This sequence encodes CAISETGYGYTF. V is TRBV10-3 and J is TRBJ1-2, with a weak D call TRBD1 (5 bases). This CDR3 region has 12 residues. Germline CDR1 and CDR2: ENHRY and SYGVKD. Trimming cost V 2 bases and J 4 bases, with 5 bases left between them.